These T cell receptor beta chains were read from a single sample in a study of CD8+ T cells in alopecia areata. Using immunoSEQ multiplex PCR, the repertoire was profiled, and TCRdb retains in-frame clones only, with some absent. This table has roughly 220,000 clones, approximately 72% appearing once. The sequencing used CD4+ T cells sorted from blood, collected between weeks 43 and 45, from a patient treated with tofacitinib. These receptors all come from a human donor with alopecia areata. The CDR3 runs from the conserved cysteine through the conserved F or W. Each record gives: J gene, V gene, D gene, clone size, CDR3 DNA, CDR3 protein. A D gene is named only where the DNA matches it firmly. Only some rows state a clone size, as once, few, many or a class for expanded clones.

j_call: TRBJ2-7; v_call: TRBV6-1; d_call: .; clone_size: .; cdr3_nt: TGTGCCAGCAATACCCGCGGGTACGAGCAGTACTTC; cdr3_aa: CASNTRGYEQYF
j_call: TRBJ2-7; v_call: TRBV7-2; d_call: TRBD2; clone_size: few; cdr3_nt: TGTGCCAGCAGCTTGCGGCTAGCGGGGGGGCCCGACGAGCAGTACTTC; cdr3_aa: CASSLRLAGGPDEQYF
j_call: TRBJ1-1; v_call: TRBV29-1; d_call: .; clone_size: .; cdr3_nt: TGCAGCGTTGAGGAGCAGAGGAACACTGAAGCTTTCTTT; cdr3_aa: CSVEEQRNTEAFF
j_call: TRBJ2-7; v_call: TRBV10-2; d_call: .; clone_size: .; cdr3_nt: TGCGCCACCCTATCCCATGGTACCTACGAGCAGTACTTC; cdr3_aa: CATLSHGTYEQYF
j_call: TRBJ2-3; v_call: TRBV7-2; d_call: TRBD2; clone_size: .; cdr3_nt: TGTGCCAGCAGCTTACCCCCGACTAGCGGGACGCAGTATTTT; cdr3_aa: CASSLPPTSGTQYF
j_call: TRBJ1-2; v_call: TRBV27; d_call: .; clone_size: few; cdr3_nt: TGTGCCAGCAGTTATCTACAGGGTACCGGCTACACCTTC; cdr3_aa: CASSYLQGTGYTF
j_call: TRBJ1-2; v_call: TRBV7-2; d_call: TRBD1; clone_size: .; cdr3_nt: TGTGCCAGCAGCTGGGGACAGGGGGCGCGTGGCTACACCTTC; cdr3_aa: CASSWGQGARGYTF
j_call: TRBJ1-1; v_call: TRBV11-2; d_call: .; clone_size: .; cdr3_nt: TGTGCCAGCAGCTCTAAGGGCTCGTACACTGAAGCTTTCTTT; cdr3_aa: CASSSKGSYTEAFF
j_call: TRBJ2-7; v_call: TRBV10-3; d_call: .; clone_size: .; cdr3_nt: TGTGCCACCGGTTCCGGGGTAGGCTACGAGCAGTACTTC; cdr3_aa: CATGSGVGYEQYF
j_call: TRBJ2-3; v_call: TRBV7-8; d_call: TRBD1; clone_size: .; cdr3_nt: TGTGCCAGCAGCCACCTAGAGGGGACAGGGGCCAGGACGCAGTATTTT; cdr3_aa: CASSHLEGTGARTQYF
j_call: TRBJ2-5; v_call: TRBV2; d_call: .; clone_size: .; cdr3_nt: TGTGCCAGCCGGATGACTCCATCTCAAGAGACCCAGTACTTC; cdr3_aa: CASRMTPSQETQYF
j_call: TRBJ2-2; v_call: TRBV2; d_call: .; clone_size: .; cdr3_nt: TGTGCCAGCAGGGGAGGATACGGGGAGCTGTTTTTT; cdr3_aa: CASRGGYGELFF
j_call: TRBJ2-3; v_call: TRBV30; d_call: .; clone_size: once; cdr3_nt: TGTGCCTGGAGTGGGACCTCCGCAAGCCCTCGCACAGATACGCAGTATTTT; cdr3_aa: CAWSGTSASPRTDTQYF
j_call: TRBJ1-5; v_call: TRBV29-1; d_call: .; clone_size: .; cdr3_nt: TGCAGCGTTGGTGGAGGGAGTCAGCCCCAGCATTTT; cdr3_aa: CSVGGGSQPQHF
j_call: TRBJ1-1; v_call: TRBV11-2; d_call: .; clone_size: .; cdr3_nt: TGTGCCAGCAGCTTAGGTCTGACGGTTATGAACACTGAAGCTTTCTTT; cdr3_aa: CASSLGLTVMNTEAFF
j_call: TRBJ2-7; v_call: TRBV25-1; d_call: TRBD1; clone_size: .; cdr3_nt: TGTGCCAGCAGTGACCGACAGGGGGCCCAGTACTTC; cdr3_aa: CASSDRQGAQYF
j_call: TRBJ2-7; v_call: TRBV2; d_call: TRBD1; clone_size: .; cdr3_nt: TGTGCCAGCCAGATTTCCGGGACAGGGAAGTCCCGCGAGCAGTACTTC; cdr3_aa: CASQISGTGKSREQYF
j_call: TRBJ2-7; v_call: TRBV15; d_call: TRBD2; clone_size: .; cdr3_nt: TGTGCCACCAGCAGAGATGGACTAGACTACGAGCAGTACTTC; cdr3_aa: CATSRDGLDYEQYF
j_call: TRBJ1-1; v_call: TRBV15; d_call: TRBD1; clone_size: .; cdr3_nt: TGTGCCACCAGCAGAGGAGAAGACAGGGGAGAGGCTTTCTTT; cdr3_aa: CATSRGEDRGEAFF
j_call: TRBJ1-3; v_call: TRBV6-1; d_call: .; clone_size: .; cdr3_nt: TGTGCCAGCAGTGAATTAGGGGTGGCTGGAAACACCATATATTTT; cdr3_aa: CASSELGVAGNTIYF
j_call: TRBJ1-2; v_call: TRBV4-3; d_call: .; clone_size: .; cdr3_nt: TGCGCCAGCAGCCAAGATCAGGGCTATGGCTACACCTTC; cdr3_aa: CASSQDQGYGYTF
j_call: TRBJ1-1; v_call: TRBV29-1; d_call: .; clone_size: .; cdr3_nt: TGCAGCGTTTTCGGGGGTGGAGAGGTCGGCACTGAAGCTTTCTTT; cdr3_aa: CSVFGGGEVGTEAFF
j_call: TRBJ1-5; v_call: TRBV25-1; d_call: .; clone_size: .; cdr3_nt: TGTGCCAGCAGTGACAGGGATACTCAGCCCCAGCATTTT; cdr3_aa: CASSDRDTQPQHF
j_call: TRBJ1-2; v_call: TRBV30; d_call: .; clone_size: .; cdr3_nt: TGTGCCTGGAGTATAGCACCTAACTATGGCTACACCTTC; cdr3_aa: CAWSIAPNYGYTF
j_call: TRBJ1-5; v_call: TRBV6-5; d_call: TRBD1; clone_size: .; cdr3_nt: TGTGCCAGCAGCCGGACAGGTTTCGGTCAGCCCCAGCATTTT; cdr3_aa: CASSRTGFGQPQHF
j_call: TRBJ2-1; v_call: TRBV14; d_call: .; clone_size: few; cdr3_nt: TGTGCCAGCAGGGGGGCCCCCTACAATGAGCAGTTCTTC; cdr3_aa: CASRGAPYNEQFF
j_call: TRBJ1-1; v_call: TRBV5-1; d_call: .; clone_size: .; cdr3_nt: TGCGCCAGCAGCTTGGCCTCAACCGGATCTTCAAACACTGAAGCTTTCTTT; cdr3_aa: CASSLASTGSSNTEAFF
j_call: TRBJ1-3; v_call: TRBV7-2; d_call: TRBD1; clone_size: once; cdr3_nt: TGTGCCAGCAGCTCCCGACAGGGAATAATCTCTGGAAACACCATATATTTT; cdr3_aa: CASSSRQGIISGNTIYF
j_call: TRBJ1-1; v_call: TRBV12-5; d_call: .; clone_size: .; cdr3_nt: TGTGCTAGTGGTTCCGGAATTCGACCTTTCTTT; cdr3_aa: CASGSGIRPFF
j_call: TRBJ2-5; v_call: TRBV7-3; d_call: TRBD1; clone_size: .; cdr3_nt: TGTGCCAGCAGCCCGGACAGGGCCAAGGGGGAGACCCAGTACTTC; cdr3_aa: CASSPDRAKGETQYF
j_call: TRBJ2-1; v_call: TRBV18; d_call: .; clone_size: few; cdr3_nt: TGTGCCAGCTCACTTCTTGGGCAGAATGAGCAGTTCTTC; cdr3_aa: CASSLLGQNEQFF
j_call: TRBJ1-2; v_call: TRBV13; d_call: .; clone_size: once; cdr3_nt: TGTGCCAGCAGCTTAGTCGCAGGGGAAGGCGGCTACACCTTC; cdr3_aa: CASSLVAGEGGYTF
j_call: TRBJ1-2; v_call: TRBV5-6; d_call: .; clone_size: .; cdr3_nt: TGTGCCAGCAGCCATGACAGGACCTATGGCTACACCTTC; cdr3_aa: CASSHDRTYGYTF
j_call: TRBJ1-2; v_call: TRBV5-4; d_call: .; clone_size: .; cdr3_nt: TGTGCCAGCAGCTTGCTTCCGGGAAGCGACTATGGCTACACCTTC; cdr3_aa: CASSLLPGSDYGYTF
j_call: TRBJ2-4; v_call: TRBV7-6; d_call: TRBD1; clone_size: few; cdr3_nt: TGTGCCAGCAGCCCGGGGACAGGGGGACCCAAAAACATTCAGTACTTC; cdr3_aa: CASSPGTGGPKNIQYF
j_call: TRBJ1-2; v_call: TRBV28; d_call: .; clone_size: few; cdr3_nt: TGTGCCAGCAGTTCGGAGAGGAGGGGCTACACCTTC; cdr3_aa: CASSSERRGYTF
j_call: TRBJ1-1; v_call: TRBV29-1; d_call: .; clone_size: .; cdr3_nt: TGCAGCGTTACCATAACTGAAGCTTTCTTT; cdr3_aa: CSVTITEAFF
j_call: TRBJ1-2; v_call: TRBV11-2; d_call: TRBD1; clone_size: .; cdr3_nt: TGTGCCAGCAGCTCAACCGACAGGGGCTATGGCTACACCTTC; cdr3_aa: CASSSTDRGYGYTF
j_call: TRBJ2-7; v_call: TRBV5-1; d_call: TRBD2; clone_size: few; cdr3_nt: TGCGCCAGCAGCTTGCTAGCGGGAACATACGAGCAGTACTTC; cdr3_aa: CASSLLAGTYEQYF
j_call: TRBJ2-7; v_call: TRBV20-1; d_call: .; clone_size: .; cdr3_nt: TGCAGTGCTAGTAGGGGCGAGCAGTACTTC; cdr3_aa: CSASRGEQYF
j_call: TRBJ2-3; v_call: TRBV6-5; d_call: .; clone_size: .; cdr3_nt: TGTGCCAGCAGTTATCAATCCGGGTTAGGCGATACGCAGTATTTT; cdr3_aa: CASSYQSGLGDTQYF
j_call: TRBJ2-4; v_call: TRBV7-8; d_call: .; clone_size: few; cdr3_nt: TGTGCCAGCAGCTTAGAAAGCAGTGGGGGAGCCAAAAACATTCAGTACTTC; cdr3_aa: CASSLESSGGAKNIQYF
j_call: TRBJ1-5; v_call: TRBV27; d_call: .; clone_size: .; cdr3_nt: TGTGCCAGCAGCCCCAGGGACGGCAATCAGCCCCAGCATTTT; cdr3_aa: CASSPRDGNQPQHF
j_call: TRBJ1-5; v_call: TRBV30; d_call: .; clone_size: .; cdr3_nt: TGTGCCTGGAGTGTAGCGGGGAATCAGCCCCAGCATTTT; cdr3_aa: CAWSVAGNQPQHF
j_call: TRBJ2-3; v_call: TRBV30; d_call: .; clone_size: once; cdr3_nt: TGTGCCTGGAGTGTAATCAGCTTGTCCACAGATACGCAGTATTTT; cdr3_aa: CAWSVISLSTDTQYF